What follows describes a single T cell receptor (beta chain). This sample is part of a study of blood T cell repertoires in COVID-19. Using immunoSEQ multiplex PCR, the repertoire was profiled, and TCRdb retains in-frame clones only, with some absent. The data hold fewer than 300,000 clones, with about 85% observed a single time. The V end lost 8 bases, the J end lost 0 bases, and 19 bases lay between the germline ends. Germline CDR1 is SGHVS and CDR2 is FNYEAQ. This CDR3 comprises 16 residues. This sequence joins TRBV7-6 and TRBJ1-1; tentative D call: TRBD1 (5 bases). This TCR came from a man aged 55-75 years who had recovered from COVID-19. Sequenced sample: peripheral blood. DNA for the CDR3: TGTGCCAGCCAGGGCCCACGAACTTATATGAACACTGAAGCTTTCTTT. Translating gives CASQGPRTYMNTEAFF.